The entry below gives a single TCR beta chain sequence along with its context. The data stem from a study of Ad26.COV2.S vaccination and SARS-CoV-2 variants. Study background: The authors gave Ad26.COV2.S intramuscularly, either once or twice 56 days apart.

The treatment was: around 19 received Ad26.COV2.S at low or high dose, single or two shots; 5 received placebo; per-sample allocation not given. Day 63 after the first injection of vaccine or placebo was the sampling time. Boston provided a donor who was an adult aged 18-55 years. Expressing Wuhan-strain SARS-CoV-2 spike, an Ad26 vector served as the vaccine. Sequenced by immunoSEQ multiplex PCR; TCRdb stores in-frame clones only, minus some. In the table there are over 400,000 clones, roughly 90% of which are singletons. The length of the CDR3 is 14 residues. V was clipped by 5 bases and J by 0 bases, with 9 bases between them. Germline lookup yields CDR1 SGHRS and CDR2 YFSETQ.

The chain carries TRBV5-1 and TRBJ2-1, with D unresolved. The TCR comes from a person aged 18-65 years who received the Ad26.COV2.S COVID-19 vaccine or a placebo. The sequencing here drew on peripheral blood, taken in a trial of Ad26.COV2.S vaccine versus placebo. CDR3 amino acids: CASSSPPSYNEQFF. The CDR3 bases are TGCGCCAGCAGTAGCCCACCCTCCTACAATGAGCAGTTCTTC.